A single sample is the source of the 28 T cell receptor beta chains below, sequenced in a study of blood T cell repertoires in COVID-19. Data came from immunoSEQ multiplex PCR; TCRdb stores just in-frame clones and leaves some out. The sample lists about 54,000 clones; about nine tenths were seen once. Sequenced input: peripheral blood. All receptors come from a woman aged 40 to 50 with active COVID-19.

This clone was recorded once. DNA for the CDR3: TGTGCCAGCAGTGATGGAGGCCTTAGCAATCAGCCCCAGCATTTT. It is translated as CASSDGGLSNQPQHF. The rearrangement links TRBV6-1 to TRBJ1-5, with no clear D. CDR1 and CDR2 from the germline V gene are MNHNS and SASEGT. This CDR3 spans 15 amino acids. V shed 3 bases and J shed 0 bases, with 9 bases lying between them.

In its sample, this clone was seen once. The chain uses TRBV4-1 and TRBJ1-2, with 9 bases matching TRBD1. The ends lost 5 bases at V and 7 bases at J; junction bases unmatched: 8. The CDR3 is 14 residues long. Germline lookup yields CDR1 MGHRA and CDR2 YSYEKL. The CDR3 loop is CASSNRGRGFGYTF. As DNA, the CDR3 is TGCGCCAGCAGCAACAGGGGGCGCGGGTTTGGCTACACCTTC.

The chain's CDR3 is CASTGTGGPWETQYF. DNA for the CDR3: TGTGCCAGCACCGGAACGGGGGGGCCATGGGAGACCCAGTACTTC. The J gene is TRBJ2-5, the V gene TRBV6-5, with 8 bases identical to TRBD2. The CDR3 has 15 residues. V shed 7 bases, J shed 5 bases, and the junction held 12 bases outside the gene matches. The V gene's germline CDR1 is MNHEY and CDR2 SVGAGI.

This clone appeared a single time. The V and J genes are TRBV30 and TRBJ1-6; D is undetermined. The CDR3 is 14 amino acids. CDR1 and CDR2 (germline): GTSNPN, SVGIG (reference sequence). Deletions cut 2 bases from V and 3 bases from J, with 8 bases between. The CDR3, as DNA: TGTGCCTGGAGTATCGGGGTCTATAATTCACCCCTCCACTTT. Translating gives CAWSIGVYNSPLHF.

This clone has a handful of counts. The chain carries TRBV30 and TRBJ2-2, with D perhaps TRBD2 (7 bases). V lost 3 bases and J lost 4, with 12 bases in between. The CDR3 totals 14 residues. The germline CDR1 and CDR2 sequences are GTSNPN and SVGIG (reference sequence). The CDR3 coding sequence is TGTGCCTGGAGCGGGGGGCCGGGCACCGGGGAGCTGTTTTTT. This encodes CAWSGGPGTGELFF.

This clone was observed a handful of times. The V call is TRBV5-4, the J call TRBJ2-3; D perhaps matches TRBD1 (5 bases). This CDR3 spans 16 amino acids. The V end lost 0 bases, the J end lost 0 bases, and 11 bases lay between the germline ends. In germline, CDR1 is SGHNT, CDR2 YYREEE (reference sequence). The DNA of the CDR3 is TGTGCCAGCAGCTTGGACAGGCCCTCTAGCACAGATACGCAGTATTTT. The encoded protein is CASSLDRPSSTDTQYF.

Remarks on this clone: Since no conserved phenylalanine or tryptophan closes the CDR3, a read error is the likely cause. The genes are TRBV12-3 or TRBV12-4 and TRBJ1-2, with a possible D match to TRBD1 (5 bases). V lost 5 bases and J 5 bases, leaving 9 bases between the germline ends. The CDR3 is 12 amino acids. CDR3 bases: TGTGCCAGCAGTCACAGGCCATATGGCTACACCTCC. Amino acids: CASSHRPYGYTS.

The CDR3 DNA reads TGCGCCAGCAGCTTGGGAACGCGGGGCCAGGATACGCAGTATTTT. Encoded protein: CASSLGTRGQDTQYF. V usage is TRBV5-1 and J usage is TRBJ2-3; the D gene is possibly TRBD2 (6 bases). V was pared by 0 bases and J by 6 bases, with 14 bases between. The germline V gene has CDR1 SGHRS and CDR2 YFSETQ. CDR3 size: 15 residues.

The chain combines TRBV2 with TRBJ2-2, with unresolved D. Trimming took 4 bases from V and 0 from J, leaving 9 bases between them. The length of the CDR3 is 15 residues. Germline V gene lookup returns CDR1 SNHLY and CDR2 FYNNEI. CDR3 residues: CASSGVIANTGELFF. The CDR3 DNA sequence: TGTGCCAGCAGTGGAGTAATCGCGAACACCGGGGAGCTGTTTTTT. Full variable domain (outside the CDR3, taken from reference TRBV2 and TRBJ2-2): EPEVTQTPSHQVTQMGQEVILRCVPISNHLYFYWYRQILGQKVEFLVSFYNNEISEKSEIFDDQFSVERPDGSNFTLKIRSTKLEDSAMYFCASSGVIANTGELFFGEGSRLTVL.

This chain joins TRBV3-1 (or the pseudogene TRBV3-2) and TRBJ2-5, with 7 bases fitting TRBD1. V shed 6 bases and J 3 bases; nucleotides not matched to a gene: 4. The CDR3 consists of 13 residues. Germline V lookup: CDR1 LGHDT, CDR2 YNNKEL (reference sequence). CDR3 in amino acids: CASRLTGEETQYF. The CDR3 DNA sequence: TGTGCCAGCAGACTTACAGGGGAAGAGACCCAGTACTTC.

The genes are TRBV19 and TRBJ1-6; 7 positions agree with TRBD1. V was clipped by 3 bases and J by 7 bases; unmatched bases: 6. This CDR3 spans 15 amino acids. Germline CDR1 is LNHDA and CDR2 is SQIVND (reference sequence). The CDR3 loop reads CASSISGTENSPLHF. The CDR3 nucleotides read TGTGCCAGTAGTATCTCCGGGACAGAAAATTCACCCCTCCACTTT.

The V call is TRBV2, the J call TRBJ2-5; D might be TRBD2 (7 bases). The germline gives CDR1 SNHLY, CDR2 FYNNEI. Trimming cost V 7 bases and J 5 bases, with 23 bases left between them. The CDR3 runs to 16 residues. The CDR3 region has the DNA TGTGCCAGCACCTACGGTCTTGGGGGGGCCGGGGAGACCCAGTACTTC. It yields the protein CASTYGLGGAGETQYF.

This chain connects TRBV7-2 to TRBJ2-5, with 10 bases that match TRBD1. Germline-derived CDR1 and CDR2 are SGHTA and FQGNSA. The length of the CDR3 is 14 residues. V was pared by 5 bases and J by 5 bases, with 5 bases of the junction left unmatched. The CDR3, as DNA: TGTGCCAGCAGCCCCGGGACAGGGGACGAGACCCAGTACTTC. It translates to CASSPGTGDETQYF.

This clone has only one observation. This rearrangement joins TRBV27 to TRBJ1-6; no clear D gene. The CDR3 spans 17 residues. V lost 6 bases and J lost 0, with 15 bases in between. Germline V lookup: CDR1 MNHEY, CDR2 SMNVEV (reference sequence). The CDR3 DNA is TGTGCCAGCAGCAGCGGACGTAGGAGCTCCTATAATTCACCCCTCCACTTT. Protein: CASSSGRRSSYNSPLHF.

This clone was recorded once. The CDR3 DNA sequence: TGTGCCAGCAGCCTACTCCGGGTGTCGAACGGGGGAGCCAAAAACATTCAGTACTTC. Encoded protein: CASSLLRVSNGGAKNIQYF. This chain connects TRBV7-2 to TRBJ2-4; possible D gene TRBD2, 6 bases. The V gene lost 5 bases and the J gene lost 0 bases, with 23 bases spanning the gap. Germline values: CDR1 SGHTA, CDR2 FQGNSA. The CDR3 consists of 19 residues.

The sample holds one count of this clone. This sequence joins TRBV14 and TRBJ1-1; D might be TRBD1 (5 bases). CDR1 and CDR2 from the germline V gene are SGHDN and FVKESK. This CDR3 comprises 14 residues. V was shortened by 4 bases and J by 1 base, with 10 bases between the two germline ends. CDR3 coding DNA: TGTGCCAGCAGCCGCAGGGTAGAGAACACTGAAGCTTTCTTT. Encoded protein: CASSRRVENTEAFF.

CDR3 protein: CATSRETPLGAQYF. CDR3 sequence (DNA): TGTGCCACCAGCAGAGAGACTCCTCTAGGGGCCCAGTACTTC. The rearrangement uses TRBV15 and TRBJ2-5; D possibly corresponds to TRBD1 (5 bases). Trimming removed 0 bases at V and 9 bases at J, with 14 bases between. This CDR3 contains 14 residues. CDR1 is LNHNV and CDR2 is YYDKDF in the germline V gene (reference sequence).

The J gene is TRBJ2-3, the V gene TRBV20-1; no definite D call. The V end was cut by 3 bases, the J end by 1 base, with 11 bases between. The CDR3 runs to 14 residues. Germline loops: CDR1 DFQATT, CDR2 SNEGSKA (reference sequence). The CDR3 region is CSASHGFGTDTQYF. The DNA for the CDR3 is TGCAGTGCTAGTCACGGGTTTGGCACAGATACGCAGTATTTT.

The V gene is TRBV18, the J gene TRBJ2-5; D is uncertain. V lost 3 bases, J lost 2 bases, and 13 bases lay in between. This CDR3 region has 15 residues. The germline V gene has CDR1 KGHSH and CDR2 LQKENI. The CDR3 coding sequence is TGTGCCAGCTCACCCGACAATTTTAAACAAGAGACCCAGTACTTC. It translates to CASSPDNFKQETQYF. The full variable domain, its missing parts supplied by reference TRBV18 and TRBJ2-5, is NAGVMQNPRHLVRRRGQEARLRCSPMKGHSHVYWYRQLPEEGLKFMVYLQKENIIDESGMPKERFSAEFPKEGPSILRIQQVVRGDSAAYFCASSPDNFKQETQYFGPGTRLLVL.

The chain joins TRBV20-1 to TRBJ2-5; TRBD1 matches at 9 bases. The CDR3 consists of 15 residues. Germline-derived CDR1 and CDR2 are DFQATT and SNEGSKA (reference sequence). The V and J ends lost 3 bases and 2 bases, in that order; junction bases with no gene match: 7. The DNA of the CDR3 is TGCAGTGCTAGTGGCGGACAGGGGAGGCAAGAGACCCAGTACTTC. Its protein is CSASGGQGRQETQYF.

In regard to this clone: Compared with germline, one end of the junction differs, possibly owing to a read error. The J gene is TRBJ2-1, the V gene TRBV6-2 or TRBV6-3; D perhaps matches TRBD2 (7 bases). CDR1 is MNHEY, CDR2 SVGEGT, per germline. The CDR3 runs to 15 residues. The CDR3 is CAGSYGGRGGNEQFF. The CDR3, as DNA: TGTGCCGGCAGTTACGGGGGCAGGGGAGGGAATGAGCAGTTCTTC.

This chain joins TRBV5-1 and TRBJ2-7, with TRBD2 matching 16 bases. This CDR3 is built from 17 residues. Looked up from germline, CDR1 is SGHRS and CDR2 is YFSETQ. The V gene end was trimmed by 2 bases and the J gene end by 6 bases; junction bases not matched to a gene: 8. The CDR3 DNA reads TGCGCCAGCAGCTTTGGGACTAGCGGGGGGGCTACTGGCGAGCAGTACTTC. It encodes CASSFGTSGGATGEQYF.

The CDR3 DNA reads TGTGCCAGCAGTCGAGGAGATCCGGGTTTAGATACGCAGTATTTT. Translated: CASSRGDPGLDTQYF. V and J are TRBV2 and TRBJ2-3; D remains unclear. Germline CDR1 reads SNHLY; CDR2 reads FYNNEI. The CDR3 runs 15 residues. The germline V and J ends were trimmed by 5 bases and 5 bases, with 17 bases remaining between them.

The CDR3 DNA reads TGTGCTAGTGGTTCGGGGGGGCGTGAGCAGTTCTTC. It yields the protein CASGSGGREQFF. V gene TRBV12-5 combines with J gene TRBJ2-1, with TRBD2 identical over 8 bases. Germline V CDR1 and CDR2: LGHNT, FRNRAP. CDR3 size: 12 residues. J was trimmed by 9 bases and V by 4 bases; bases with no gene match: 2.

The chain uses TRBV18 and TRBJ1-1; a weak D match, TRBD1 (6 bases). In germline, CDR1 is KGHSH, CDR2 LQKENI. Trimming pared 9 bases from V and 0 bases from J, leaving 11 bases between. The CDR3 covers 13 residues. CDR3 in DNA: TGTGCCAGTACAGGGAACATGAACACTGAAGCTTTCTTT. Amino acids: CASTGNMNTEAFF.

The chain recombines TRBV5-4 with TRBJ2-2; 10 bases match TRBD2. The CDR3 is 15 residues long. V trimming: 3 bases; J trimming: 6 bases; junction bases outside the gene matches: 5. Looked up from germline, CDR1 is SGHNT and CDR2 is YYREEE (reference sequence). The CDR3 DNA reads TGTGCCAGCAGCTCAGGACTAGCGGTGGCCGGGGAGCTGTTTTTT. It is translated as CASSSGLAVAGELFF.

The chain joins TRBV30 to TRBJ1-6; weak D call: TRBD1 (6 bases). The germline CDR1 and CDR2 sequences are GTSNPN and SVGIG (reference sequence). The CDR3 is 15 amino acids. With 4 bases removed from V and 4 bases from J, the gap between germline ends came to 14 bases. The CDR3 here is CAWTLDRFYNSPLHF. The CDR3 bases are TGTGCCTGGACCCTGGACAGATTTTATAATTCACCCCTCCACTTT.

This clone is a singleton in its sample. V usage is TRBV7-9 and J usage is TRBJ2-7; 10 bases are shared with TRBD2. The CDR3 contains 16 residues. V was clipped by 3 bases and J by 4 bases; unmatched bases: 9. In germline, CDR1 is SEHNR, CDR2 FQNEAQ (reference sequence). CDR3 DNA sequence: TGTGCCAGCAGCTTGACTGCCAGCGGGGGGGTTTACGAGCAGTACTTC. This encodes CASSLTASGGVYEQYF.